This entry concerns a single T cell receptor beta chain. As yet, its antigen is unknown. The sample originates from a study of T cell responses to AZD1222 COVID-19 vaccine. Measured with immunoSEQ multiplex PCR; TCRdb has only the in-frame clones, and not every one. The table shows more than 40,000 clones, with around 91% occurring only once. Points from the study as a whole: The study sampled repertoires only after the peak T cell response. Regions left unmutated in variants are reportedly the target of nearly half of spike-specific TCRs. Clonal diversity was possibly underestimated; the donors were predominantly white British and more often female.

Germline V gives CDR1 SGDLS, CDR2 YYNGEE. The CDR3 runs to 16 residues. The ends lost 3 bases at V and 0 bases at J; junction bases unmatched: 5. The source of this sequence is an adult who received the AZD1222 COVID-19 vaccine. Source: peripheral blood, taken 28 days after the second AZD1222 dose. The chain links TRBV9 to TRBJ1-3; the match to TRBD1 covers 8 bases. Written as DNA, the CDR3 is TGTGCCAGCAGCGGCGGACAGGGCTCCTCTGGAAACACCATATATTTT. Translating gives CASSGGQGSSGNTIYF.